These 26 T cell receptor beta chains were sequenced from one sample in a study of blood T cell repertoires in COVID-19. Repertoires were generated with immunoSEQ multiplex PCR, while TCRdb's copy carries only in-frame clones and drops some. This sample yields more than 200,000 clones, of which around 87% are seen a single time; around 1.6% belongs to the top ten. The sequenced material came from PBMCs or T cells enriched from blood (not recorded which). The receptors stem from a woman aged 45-65 years who had recovered from COVID-19.

This clone was seen a few times. The chain combines TRBV30 with TRBJ2-1; D perhaps matches TRBD2 (5 bases). V was trimmed by 3 bases and J by 0 bases, leaving 9 bases between them. Germline V lookup: CDR1 GTSNPN, CDR2 SVGIG (reference sequence). This CDR3 is built from 14 residues. CDR3 amino acids: CAWRLGSSYNEQFF. CDR3 DNA sequence: TGTGCCTGGAGGTTGGGGAGCTCCTACAATGAGCAGTTCTTC. The full variable domain, with the rest looked up from reference TRBV30 and TRBJ2-1, is SQTIHQWPATLVQPVGSPLSLECTVEGTSNPNLYWYRQAAGRGLQLLFYSVGIGQISSEVPQNLSASRPQDRQFILSSKKLLLSDSGFYLCAWRLGSSYNEQFFGPGTRLTVL.

The chain recombines TRBV30 with TRBJ2-2, with 13 bases that match TRBD2. This CDR3 has 17 residues. Trimming took 3 bases from V and 4 from J; bases not matched to a gene: 8. Looked up from germline, CDR1 is GTSNPN and CDR2 is SVGIG (reference sequence). In nucleotides, the CDR3 is TGTGCCTGGAGCGAAGGGACTAGCGGGACGATCACCGGGGAGCTGTTTTTT. This sequence encodes CAWSEGTSGTITGELFF.

As DNA, the CDR3 is TGTGCCAGCAGCCAAGATCCAGAGAACACTGAAGCTTTCTTT. It specifies CASSQDPENTEAFF. The chain couples TRBV4-2 to TRBJ1-1, with D unresolved. The CDR3 runs 14 residues. Per the germline V gene, CDR1 is LGHNA and CDR2 is YNFKEQ. The germline V and J ends were trimmed by 0 bases and 1 base, with 6 bases remaining between them.

This chain uses TRBV19 with TRBJ1-2, with 7 bases matching TRBD1. The V gene end was trimmed by 4 bases and the J gene end by 2 bases; junction bases not matched to a gene: 13. The CDR3 totals 17 residues. Germline V gene sequence: CDR1 LNHDA, CDR2 SQIVND (reference sequence). The CDR3: CASSKGGLTTPNYGYTF. The CDR3 DNA reads TGTGCCAGTAGTAAAGGGGGCTTAACGACTCCAAACTATGGCTACACCTTC.

The V call is TRBV4-3, the J call TRBJ2-2; 8 bases line up with TRBD1. Germline CDR1 and CDR2: LGHNA and YSLEER. This CDR3 region has 17 residues. V was clipped by 0 bases and J by 7 bases; unmatched bases: 10. The CDR3 DNA sequence: TGCGCCAGCAGCCAAGAGACAGGGGTTGAGTCGGTCGGGGAGCTGTTTTTT. Residues: CASSQETGVESVGELFF.

The chain links TRBV11-2 to TRBJ2-4; no clear D. CDR1 and CDR2 (germline): SGHAT, FQNNGV. The germline V and J ends were trimmed by 0 bases and 9 bases, with 12 bases remaining between them. The CDR3 has 14 amino acids. CDR3 in amino acids: CASSLDLLIGIQYF. DNA for the CDR3: TGTGCCAGCAGCTTAGATCTCTTAATCGGCATTCAGTACTTC.

The V and J genes are TRBV6-5 and TRBJ2-7; D is ambiguous. Germline loops: CDR1 MNHEY, CDR2 SVGAGI. This CDR3 spans 16 amino acids. The V and J ends lost 0 bases and 2 bases respectively, with 14 bases between them. The CDR3 DNA reads as TGTGCCAGCAGTTACTCGAGCAACGAGATAACCTACGAGCAGTACTTC. Its translation: CASSYSSNEITYEQYF.

This chain connects TRBV6-5 to TRBJ1-3, with D unclear. Trimming took 8 bases from V and 0 from J, leaving 11 bases between them. CDR1 is MNHEY and CDR2 is SVGAGI in the germline V gene. This CDR3 is built from 14 residues. CDR3 sequence (DNA): TGTGCCAGCCGGCCGGGGAACTCTGGAAACACCATATATTTT. Translating it yields CASRPGNSGNTIYF.

V is TRBV30 and J is TRBJ2-5, with 7 bases aligning to TRBD1. Germline CDR1 is GTSNPN and CDR2 is SVGIG (reference sequence). This CDR3 has 11 residues. Trimming at V came to 7 bases and at J to 5 bases, leaving 4 bases not matched to a gene. The CDR3 protein is CALTGVETQYF. CDR3 nucleotide sequence: TGTGCCTTAACAGGGGTGGAGACCCAGTACTTC.

The gene calls are TRBV20-1 and TRBJ2-3; D is ambiguous. The CDR3 length is 11 residues. V was pared by 6 bases and J by 0 bases, with 4 bases between. The germline V gene has CDR1 DFQATT and CDR2 SNEGSKA (reference sequence). CDR3 in amino acids: CSALSTDTQYF. CDR3 nucleotide sequence: TGCAGTGCCCTTAGCACAGATACGCAGTATTTT.

The rearrangement uses TRBV24-1 and TRBJ2-1, with 10 positions matching TRBD1. Per germline, CDR1 KGHDR and CDR2 SFDVKD. This CDR3 has 15 amino acids. Trimming cost V 5 bases and J 2 bases; bases outside gene matches: 2. The CDR3 loop is CATSAGTGAYNEQFF. In DNA, the CDR3 is TGTGCCACCAGTGCTGGGACAGGGGCCTACAATGAGCAGTTCTTC.

This chain connects TRBV19 to TRBJ2-7; 12 bases align to TRBD1. Germline V gene sequence: CDR1 LNHDA, CDR2 SQIVND (reference sequence). The CDR3 has 14 amino acids. Trimming cost V 10 bases and J 7 bases; bases outside gene matches: 11. The CDR3 nucleotides are TGTGCCACCAACTCGGGACAGGGGGCCGAAGAGCAGTACTTC. This sequence encodes CATNSGQGAEEQYF.

The chain is built from TRBV28 and TRBJ1-1, with D unclear. Germline loops: CDR1 MDHEN, CDR2 SYDVKM. The V end was cut by 4 bases, the J end by 9 bases, with 9 bases between. The CDR3 spans 11 residues. CDR3 coding DNA: TGTGCCAGCAGTTCCCCCCCCAAAGCTTTCTTT. Its protein is CASSSPPKAFF.

This chain links TRBV7-2 with TRBJ2-3, with TRBD2 identical over 13 bases. Germline V gene lookup returns CDR1 SGHTA and CDR2 FQGNSA. CDR3 size: 16 residues. V was clipped by 3 bases and J by 3 bases; unmatched bases: 3. The CDR3 DNA follows: TGTGCCAGCAGCTTGGGACTAGCGGGATTAACAGATACGCAGTATTTT. This sequence encodes CASSLGLAGLTDTQYF.

This chain links TRBV6-5 with TRBJ2-1, with D unclear. This CDR3 spans 13 amino acids. Germline CDR1 is MNHEY and CDR2 is SVGAGI. V shed 7 bases and J shed 16 bases, with 23 bases lying between them. The CDR3 protein is CASIYSVDSRSFF. The CDR3 DNA sequence: TGTGCCAGCATTTATTCTGTCGACTCCCGTAGCTTCTTC.

The chain is built from TRBV20-1 and TRBJ2-1; D is possibly TRBD1 (6 bases). V lost 3 bases to trimming and J lost 4 bases, with 7 bases between them. Germline CDR1 and CDR2: DFQATT and SNEGSKA (reference sequence). CDR3 length: 12 residues. In nucleotides, the CDR3 is TGCAGTGCTAGTGACAGGTACAATGAGCAGTTCTTC. Residues: CSASDRYNEQFF.

This chain links TRBV6-5 with TRBJ2-7; D is possibly TRBD2 (6 bases). CDR1 and CDR2 (germline): MNHEY, SVGAGI. Deletions cut 8 bases from V and 6 bases from J, with 11 bases between. The CDR3 sequence is 11 residues long. The CDR3 sequence: CASGGAIEQYF. CDR3 coding DNA: TGTGCCAGCGGAGGGGCCATCGAGCAGTACTTC.

The chain carries TRBV11-3 and TRBJ2-2, with 10 bases matching TRBD2. CDR3 length: 15 amino acids. CDR1 is SGHNT and CDR2 is YENEEA in the germline V gene. Germline trimming cut 1 base from V and 6 bases from J; bases unmatched to any gene: 2. The chain's CDR3 is CASSLASGSPGELFF. The DNA for the CDR3 is TGTGCCAGCAGCTTAGCTAGCGGGAGCCCCGGGGAGCTGTTTTTT.

The gene calls are TRBV18 and TRBJ2-1; TRBD1 agrees at 12 bases. Looked up from germline, CDR1 is KGHSH and CDR2 is LQKENI. The CDR3 loop spans 15 amino acids. J gave up 7 bases and V 6 bases, and 7 bases lay outside the gene matches. This chain's CDR3 is CASSRPGQGANEQFF. CDR3 in DNA: TGTGCCAGCTCGCGTCCGGGACAGGGGGCTAATGAGCAGTTCTTC.

The rearrangement joins TRBV18 to TRBJ1-1; tentatively, D is TRBD1 (5 bases). The ends were cut back, 0 bases at V and 4 bases at J, with 12 bases in the middle. This CDR3 contains 15 residues. Germline CDR1 and CDR2: KGHSH and LQKENI. CDR3 bases: TGTGCCAGCTCACCACCGGAGGGGTACGGCACTGAAGCTTTCTTT. As protein: CASSPPEGYGTEAFF.

This rearrangement joins TRBV9 to TRBJ2-1, with TRBD2 identical over 8 bases. CDR3 size: 16 residues. Germline V gene lookup returns CDR1 SGDLS and CDR2 YYNGEE. J lost 7 bases, V lost 0 bases, and 9 bases had no gene match. DNA of the CDR3: TGTGCCAGCAGCGTAGTCGGAGCGGGAGATAGGAATGAGCAGTTCTTC. Translating it yields CASSVVGAGDRNEQFF.

The chain recombines TRBV25-1 with TRBJ1-6; D is unclear. V dropped 4 bases and J dropped 6 bases, with 16 bases sitting between them. The germline gives CDR1 MGHDK, CDR2 SYGVNS. The CDR3 length is 16 residues. CDR3 bases: TGTGCCAGCAGTGGGTTAGACTGGTACGGTAATTCACCCCTCCACTTT. It encodes CASSGLDWYGNSPLHF.

V is TRBV25-1 and J is TRBJ1-2; perhaps TRBD1 as D (5 bases). This CDR3 has 13 residues. The germline gives CDR1 MGHDK, CDR2 SYGVNS. Between the trimmed V and J ends, which lost 2 bases and 8 bases, there was a span of 12 bases. The CDR3 spells CASSEQGFVGYTF. The CDR3 nucleotides are TGTGCCAGCAGTGAACAGGGTTTCGTAGGCTACACCTTC.

The chain combines TRBV2 with TRBJ2-7; D is unresolved. Trimming pared 3 bases from V and 3 bases from J, leaving 9 bases between. Germline-derived CDR1 and CDR2 are SNHLY and FYNNEI. The CDR3 is 13 amino acids. The CDR3 is CASSERRIYEQYF. In DNA, the CDR3 is TGTGCCAGCAGTGAGAGGCGGATCTACGAGCAGTACTTC.

This chain links TRBV11-2 with TRBJ1-5; 7 bases are a match to TRBD1. CDR1 and CDR2 (germline): SGHAT, FQNNGV. This CDR3 region has 14 residues. Trimming took 6 bases from V and 7 from J; bases not matched to a gene: 9. The CDR3 loop is CASSLTGVGQPQHF. As DNA, the CDR3 is TGTGCCAGCAGTCTTACAGGGGTGGGCCAGCCCCAGCATTTT.

The chain employs TRBV7-9 and TRBJ2-3; TRBD2 aligns across 12 bases. Trimming at V came to 6 bases and at J to 4 bases, leaving 8 bases not matched to a gene. This CDR3 contains 16 residues. Germline V gene lookup returns CDR1 SEHNR and CDR2 FQNEAQ (reference sequence). The CDR3 loop reads CASRRLAGVLPDTQYF. As DNA, the CDR3 is TGTGCCAGCAGACGACTAGCGGGAGTCCTTCCAGATACGCAGTATTTT.